Listed here are 9 T cell receptor beta chains from one sample, sequenced in a study of regulatory T cells in long-lasting Graves disease. Building of the TCR beta libraries involved iRepertoire HTBI primers and Arm-PCR of CDR3 regions. One entry per CDR3 protein, called by TCRdb with MiXCR from the multiplex PCR reads. The sample includes about 560,000 distinct CDR3 sequences, about 16% of them seen just once. Time point noted: newly diagnosed GD, antithyroid drugs for less than 3 months. The TCR library was made from RNA extracted from PBMCs. This same sample was also part of a study on T cells in Graves' hyperthyroidism and ophthalmopathy.

The starting material was peripheral blood mononuclear cells (PBMCs), obtained at new diagnosis, from a patient treated with antithyroid drugs. The source is a young man with Graves disease.

The chain couples TRBV15 to TRBJ2-1; D not resolved. Looked up from germline, CDR1 is LNHNV and CDR2 is YYDKDF (reference sequence). The CDR3 is 12 residues long. V was cut by 0 bases and J by 8 bases, with 5 bases left in between. The CDR3, as DNA: TGTGCCACCAGCAGAGAGGCCGATGAGCAGTTCTTC. Translated: CATSREADEQFF.

This clonotype was counted at least ten times. The chain links TRBV18 to TRBJ2-1, with 7 nucleotides matching TRBD1. This CDR3 region has 13 residues. V was pared by 4 bases and J by 5 bases, with 2 bases of the junction left unmatched. Germline-derived CDR1 and CDR2 are KGHSH and LQKENI. The CDR3 nucleotides are TGTGCCAGCTCACTTACAGGGGACAATGAGCAGTTCTTC. Translated, it gives CASSLTGDNEQFF.

The table lists this clonotype with a few counts. CDR3 loop: CASSQTAGNQPQHF. The CDR3 region has the DNA TGTGCCAGCAGCCAGACAGCAGGCAATCAGCCCCAGCATTTT. The gene calls are TRBV3-1 and TRBJ1-5, with D tentatively TRBD1 (5 bases). Trimming cost V 3 bases and J 2 bases, with 8 bases left between them. Germline V gene lookup returns CDR1 LGHDT and CDR2 YNNKEL (reference sequence). The CDR3 spans 14 residues.

This clonotype turned up a few times. The V and J genes are TRBV2 and TRBJ2-7; no reliable D call. The CDR3 spans 14 residues. CDR1 SNHLY and CDR2 FYNNEI come from the germline V gene. V shed 4 bases and J shed 4 bases, with 14 bases lying between them. The chain's CDR3 is CASSVQGPPYEQYF. The CDR3 DNA follows: TGTGCCAGCAGTGTCCAAGGGCCCCCGTACGAGCAGTACTTC.

This clonotype was recorded many times. The rearrangement links TRBV12-3 or TRBV12-4 to TRBJ2-3; perhaps TRBD1 as D (6 bases). V lost 4 bases, J lost 0 bases, and 20 bases lay in between. This CDR3 is 18 amino acids long. Here the CDR3 DNA reads TGTGCCAGCAGTTCTAACAGGGCTGTTCGTAGAAGCACAGATACGCAGTATTTT. Translated, it gives CASSSNRAVRRSTDTQYF.

Ten or more counts support this clonotype. V is TRBV20-1 and J is TRBJ2-1; 12 bases are a match to TRBD2. V was pared by 6 bases and J by 1 base, with 4 bases of the junction left unmatched. The CDR3 has 15 amino acids. The germline gives CDR1 DFQATT, CDR2 SNEGSKA (reference sequence). The CDR3 is CSASGLAGSYNEQFF. CDR3 DNA sequence: TGCAGTGCCAGCGGACTAGCGGGATCCTACAATGAGCAGTTCTTC.

This clonotype appeared many times. This sequence joins TRBV20-1 and TRBJ2-5, with TRBD2 matching over 7 bases. Germline CDR1 DFQATT, CDR2 SNEGSKA (reference sequence). This CDR3 spans 12 amino acids. Unmatched junction bases numbered 6, after V lost 6 bases and J lost 5 bases. CDR3: CSATQGGETQYF. In DNA form, the CDR3 reads TGCAGTGCCACCCAGGGAGGGGAGACCCAGTACTTC.

The CDR3 is CASSAGGESYEQYF. In nucleotides, the CDR3 is TGTGCCAGCAGTGCTGGGGGCGAGTCCTACGAGCAGTACTTC. V gene TRBV6-1 combines with J gene TRBJ2-7, with D perhaps TRBD1 (6 bases). V was clipped by 4 bases and J by 1 base, with 11 bases between them. The germline V gene encodes CDR1 MNHNS and CDR2 SASEGT. The CDR3 has 14 residues.

For this clonotype: A clone one base away is much larger, so this may be a read error. The V and J genes are TRBV12-3 or TRBV12-4 and TRBJ2-7, with D perhaps matching TRBD1 or TRBD2 (5 bases each). Trimming shortened V by 7 bases and J by 5 bases, and 24 bases separated the two germline ends. The CDR3 sequence is 16 residues long. The CDR3 here is CASTPGPGSMQDEQYF. The CDR3 DNA reads TGTGCCAGCACCCCGGGGCCGGGGAGCATGCAGGACGAGCAGTACTTC.